The entry below describes one T cell receptor beta chain. This entry comes from a study of blood T cell repertoires in COVID-19. Only in-frame clones appear in the TCRdb table, and some are missing; sequencing was by immunoSEQ multiplex PCR. This sample has hundreds of thousands of clones, with 80% to 90% found just once. Assignments of participants to cohorts depended upon their own reported clinical history. The sample consisted of PBMCs or T cells enriched from blood (not recorded which). This sequence was found in a young man who had recovered from COVID-19.

The CDR3 loop reads CASSLLVDKGAHYEQYF. CDR3 DNA: TGTGCCAGCAGTTTATTGGTCGACAAGGGGGCACACTACGAGCAGTACTTC. J is TRBJ2-7 and V is TRBV27; 7 bases are shared with TRBD1. CDR1 and CDR2 from the germline V gene are MNHEY and SMNVEV (reference sequence). This CDR3 is built from 17 residues. The V gene end was trimmed by 1 base and the J gene end by 3 bases; junction bases not matched to a gene: 12.